This TCR beta chain appears in the sequencing data of a study of neurological immune-mediated disorders. This clonotype is categorized as medium-sized. The antigen is undetermined. Study-level points and caveats: Expansion of TCR clones was greatest in HTLV-1-associated myelopathy and smallest in multiple sclerosis, where it fell below that of healthy controls.

The CDR3 is 13 residues long. Germline V gene data show CDR1 as DFQATT and CDR2 as SNEGSKA (reference sequence). By 5'RACE with 10-nucleotide random UMIs, the cDNA was made. TCRdb itself ran the 5' RACE reads through MiXCR, one entry per CDR3 protein. This table holds 80,000 to 100,000 distinct CDR3 sequences, under 4.5% found once. J is TRBJ2-7 and V is TRBV20-1, with TRBD2 matching over 10 bases. The source of this sequence is a woman aged 45-59 years with multiple sclerosis. The source material was PBMCs. CDR3 in amino acids: CSPSGGENYEQYF. The DNA of the CDR3 is TGCAGCCCCAGCGGGGGGGAAAACTACGAGCAGTACTTC.